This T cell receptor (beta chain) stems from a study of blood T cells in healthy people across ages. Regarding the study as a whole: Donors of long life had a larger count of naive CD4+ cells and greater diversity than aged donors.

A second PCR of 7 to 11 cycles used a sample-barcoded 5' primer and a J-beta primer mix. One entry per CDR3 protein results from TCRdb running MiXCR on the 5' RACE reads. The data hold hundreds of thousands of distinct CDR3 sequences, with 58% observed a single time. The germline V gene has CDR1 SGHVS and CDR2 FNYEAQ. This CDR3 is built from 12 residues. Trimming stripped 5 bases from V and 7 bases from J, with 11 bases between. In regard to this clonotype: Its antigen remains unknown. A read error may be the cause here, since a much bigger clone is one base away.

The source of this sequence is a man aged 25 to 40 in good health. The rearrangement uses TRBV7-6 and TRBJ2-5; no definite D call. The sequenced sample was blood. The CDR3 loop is CASSPTAGTQYF. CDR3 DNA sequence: TGTGCCAGCAGCCCCACAGCCGGGACCCAGTACTTC.